The 15 T cell receptor beta chains given below trace back to one sample, sequenced in a study of CD8+CD57+ T cells in acquired aplastic anemia. TCR beta VDJ and CDR3 profiles were obtained from a genomic DNA template. TCRdb reprocessed the reads with MiXCR, giving one entry per CDR3 protein. This sample yields over 150,000 distinct CDR3 sequences, of which roughly half are seen a single time; 15% to 20% belongs to the top ten. Sequences were obtained from sorted CD4+, CD8+, or CD8+CD57+ T cells (not recorded which) from PBMCs. The receptors derive from a human donor in good health, serving as a control.

The table lists this clonotype with a count of one. This chain connects TRBV5-5 to TRBJ1-2, with D tentatively TRBD1 (6 bases). The germline gives CDR1 SGHKS, CDR2 YYEKEE (reference sequence). The CDR3 is 15 amino acids. The germline V and J ends were trimmed by 4 bases and 5 bases, with 18 bases remaining between them. The CDR3 sequence is CASSPPLQGRYGYTF. For the CDR3, the DNA is TGTGCCAGCAGCCCACCCTTGCAGGGGCGATATGGCTACACCTTC. Full variable domain (missing parts from reference TRBV5-5 and TRBJ1-2): DAGVTQSPTHLIKTRGQQVTLRCSPISGHKSVSWYQQVLGQGPQFIFQYYEKEERGRGNFPDRFSARQFPNYSSELNVNALLLGDSALYLCASSPPLQGRYGYTFGSGTRLTVV.

Only a few counts were recorded for this clonotype. This rearrangement joins TRBV15 to TRBJ2-5, with TRBD1 as a possible D gene (6 bases). Trimming shortened V by 5 bases and J by 9 bases, and 22 bases separated the two germline ends. CDR3 size: 15 residues. Germline assignment: CDR1 LNHNV and CDR2 YYDKDF (reference sequence). The CDR3 sequence is CATSVYGTNRQAQYF. CDR3 coding DNA: TGTGCCACCAGCGTTTACGGGACAAACAGGCAGGCCCAGTACTTC.

For the CDR3, the DNA is TGTGCCAGCAGCGGACAGGGGGCTTCGAATTCACCCCTCCACTTT. This sequence encodes CASSGQGASNSPLHF. The chain is built from TRBV9 and TRBJ1-6; 10 nucleotides align to TRBD1. CDR1 and CDR2 (germline): SGDLS, YYNGEE. The CDR3 is made up of 15 amino acids. The junction had 4 bases not matched to a gene; V was cut back by 3 bases and J by 7 bases.

J is TRBJ1-1 and V is TRBV19; tentatively, D is TRBD1 (6 bases). The CDR3 loop spans 15 amino acids. Per germline, CDR1 LNHDA and CDR2 SQIVND (reference sequence). Trimming took off 4 bases at V and 0 bases at J, with 12 bases between the two ends. The CDR3 is CASSTGQYMNTEAFF. Here the CDR3 DNA reads TGTGCCAGTAGTACTGGACAGTACATGAACACTGAAGCTTTCTTT.

This clonotype was detected many times. Written as DNA, the CDR3 is TGTGCCAGCAGCTTAGCCATTGGACAGGAGCTGTTTTTT. The encoded protein is CASSLAIGQELFF. This chain joins TRBV7-2 and TRBJ2-2, with D possibly matching TRBD1 (5 bases). The V end lost 0 bases, the J end lost 10 bases, and 9 bases lay between the germline ends. Germline lookup yields CDR1 SGHTA and CDR2 FQGNSA. CDR3 length equals 13 residues.

For this clonotype: A much larger clonotype is one base distant, so this may be a read error. The rearrangement joins TRBV24-1 to TRBJ1-2; 7 nucleotides line up with TRBD1. Germline V CDR1 and CDR2: KGHDR, SFDVKD. The CDR3 runs 13 residues. The J segment lost 3 bases and the V segment lost 10 bases, leaving 7 bases of the junction unmatched. The CDR3 nucleotides are TGTGCCACGAGTACAGGGGCCCACTATGGCTACACCTTC. Translation gives CATSTGAHYGYTF.

The chain carries TRBV12-5 and TRBJ2-5, with TRBD1 identical over 8 bases. CDR3 length: 15 residues. Germline lookup yields CDR1 LGHNT and CDR2 FRNRAP. In nucleotides, the CDR3 is TGTGCCAGCAGTCCATGGCAGGGGGCAGAAAAGACCCAGTACTTC. Amino acid sequence: CASSPWQGAEKTQYF. Full variable domain (missing parts from reference TRBV12-5 and TRBJ2-5): DARVTQTPRHKVTEMGQEVTMRCQPILGHNTVFWYRQTMMQGLELLAYFRNRAPLDDSGMPKDRFSAEMPDATLATLKIQPSEPRDSAVYFCASSPWQGAEKTQYFGPGTRLLVL.

The chain is built from TRBV10-2 and TRBJ2-1; TRBD1 matches at 9 bases. The CDR3 totals 11 residues. Germline V gene sequence: CDR1 WSHSY, CDR2 SAAADI. J gave up 15 bases and V 7 bases, and 7 bases lay outside the gene matches. The CDR3 is CASNAGTGRFF. The CDR3, as DNA: TGCGCCAGCAACGCCGGGACAGGGAGGTTCTTC.

The rearrangement joins TRBV6-1 to TRBJ1-5; no definite D call. The CDR3 length is 11 residues. The V and J ends lost 5 bases and 14 bases respectively, with 13 bases between them. Germline CDR1 reads MNHNS; CDR2 reads SASEGT. The DNA for the CDR3 is TGTGCCAGCAGTCCAGACTCATCCGAGCATTTT. This encodes CASSPDSSEHF.

This clonotype showed up many times. The chain recombines TRBV5-1 with TRBJ1-4; 9 bases are shared with TRBD1. The CDR3 has 15 amino acids. The germline V gene encodes CDR1 SGHRS and CDR2 YFSETQ. Trimming removed 3 bases from V and 6 bases from J; junction bases left unmatched: 6. CDR3 region: CASSWTGDRDEKLFF. CDR3 coding DNA: TGCGCCAGCAGCTGGACAGGGGACAGGGATGAAAAACTGTTTTTT. Variable domain in full (rest from reference TRBV5-1 and TRBJ1-4): KAGVTQTPRYLIKTRGQQVTLSCSPISGHRSVSWYQQTPGQGLQFLFEYFSETQRNKGNFPGRFSGRQFSNSRSEMNVSTLELGDSALYLCASSWTGDRDEKLFFGSGTQLSVL.

The rearrangement joins TRBV10-3 to TRBJ1-2, with 10 bases fitting TRBD1. Trimming took 10 bases from V and 4 from J; bases not matched to a gene: 9. The CDR3 contains 14 residues. Germline-derived CDR1 and CDR2 are ENHRY and SYGVKD. CDR3 DNA: TGTGCCACCGCCGGGACAGGGGCCATCTATGGCTACACCTTC. Translating gives CATAGTGAIYGYTF.

As regards this clonotype: A much larger clonotype is one base distant, so this may be a read error. This likely comes from a read error, as the CDR3 has no conserved phenylalanine or tryptophan at its end. CDR3: CASSEAGGTYQETQYL. CDR3 in DNA: TGCGCCAGCAGCGAGGCAGGGGGTACGTACCAAGAGACCCAGTACCTC. The gene calls are TRBV5-1 and TRBJ2-5; 7 bases line up with TRBD1. V shed 4 bases, J shed 0 bases, and the junction held 9 bases outside the gene matches. Germline loops: CDR1 SGHRS, CDR2 YFSETQ. The length of the CDR3 is 16 residues.

CDR3 residues: CASSRSEAGGSTDTQYF. In DNA, the CDR3 is TGTGCCAGCAGCCGGAGCGAGGCGGGGGGAAGCACAGATACGCAGTATTTT. V gene TRBV7-8 combines with J gene TRBJ2-3, with 8 bases identical to TRBD2. CDR1 SGHVS and CDR2 FQNEAQ come from the germline V gene. V dropped 5 bases and J dropped 0; count of bases not matched to a gene: 10. The CDR3 is made up of 17 amino acids. The variable domain in full, completed from reference TRBV7-8 and TRBJ2-3, reads GAGVSQSPRYKVAKRGQDVALRCDPISGHVSLFWYQQALGQGPEFLTYFQNEAQLDKSGLPSDRFFAERPEGSVSTLKIQRTQQEDSAVYLCASSRSEAGGSTDTQYFGPGTRLTVL.

In regard to this clonotype: No conserved phenylalanine or tryptophan is present at the end of the CDR3, so a read error is the likely explanation. This sequence joins TRBV7-9 and TRBJ1-2; D unclear. CDR1 and CDR2 (germline): SEHNR, FQNEAQ (reference sequence). The CDR3 spans 15 residues. The CDR3 DNA reads TGTGCCAGCAGCTTAAGCTTCGGGATCGACTATAGCTACACCCTC. It encodes CASSLSFGIDYSYTL.

The chain joins TRBV7-8 to TRBJ2-7; 10 bases line up with TRBD1. After removal of 0 bases from V and 10 bases from J, the junction contained 3 bases not matched to a gene. Germline V CDR1 and CDR2: SGHVS, FQNEAQ. The length of the CDR3 is 13 residues. The CDR3 DNA is TGTGCCAGCAGCTTAGCCGGGACAGGGGATCAGTACTTC. Encoded protein: CASSLAGTGDQYF.